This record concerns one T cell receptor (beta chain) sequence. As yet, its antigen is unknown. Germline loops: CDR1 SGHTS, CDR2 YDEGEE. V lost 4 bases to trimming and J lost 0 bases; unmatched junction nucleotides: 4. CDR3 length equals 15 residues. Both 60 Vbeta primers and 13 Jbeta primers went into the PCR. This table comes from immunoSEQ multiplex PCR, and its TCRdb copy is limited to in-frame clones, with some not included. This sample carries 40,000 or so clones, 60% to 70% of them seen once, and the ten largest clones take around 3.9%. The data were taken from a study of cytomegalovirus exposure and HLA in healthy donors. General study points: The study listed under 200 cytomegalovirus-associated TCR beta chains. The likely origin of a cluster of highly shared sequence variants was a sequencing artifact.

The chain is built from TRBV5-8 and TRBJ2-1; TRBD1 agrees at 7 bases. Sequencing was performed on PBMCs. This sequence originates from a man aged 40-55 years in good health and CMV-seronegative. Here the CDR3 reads CASSPTGRSYNEQFF. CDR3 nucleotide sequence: TGTGCCAGCAGCCCGACAGGGCGCTCCTACAATGAGCAGTTCTTC.